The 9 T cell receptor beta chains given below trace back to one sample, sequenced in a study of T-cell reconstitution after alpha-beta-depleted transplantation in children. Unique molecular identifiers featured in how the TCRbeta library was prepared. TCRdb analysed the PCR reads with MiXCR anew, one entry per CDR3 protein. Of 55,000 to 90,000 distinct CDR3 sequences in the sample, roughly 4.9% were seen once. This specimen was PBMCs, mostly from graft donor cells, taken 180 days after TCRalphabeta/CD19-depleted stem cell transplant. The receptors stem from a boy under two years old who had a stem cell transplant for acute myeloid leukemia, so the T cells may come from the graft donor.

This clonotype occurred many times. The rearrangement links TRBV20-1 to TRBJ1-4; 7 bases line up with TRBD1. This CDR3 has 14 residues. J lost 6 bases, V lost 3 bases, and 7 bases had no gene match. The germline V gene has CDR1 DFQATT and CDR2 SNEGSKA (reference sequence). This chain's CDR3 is CSARRQGGDEKLFF. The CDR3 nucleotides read TGCAGTGCTAGGCGACAGGGAGGAGATGAAAAACTGTTTTTT.

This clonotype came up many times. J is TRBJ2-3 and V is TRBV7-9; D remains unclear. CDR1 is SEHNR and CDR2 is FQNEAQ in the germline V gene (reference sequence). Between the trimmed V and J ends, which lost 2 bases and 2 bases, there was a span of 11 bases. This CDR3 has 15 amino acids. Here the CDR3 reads CASSLLPGFTDTQYF. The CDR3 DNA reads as TGTGCCAGCAGCTTACTACCCGGGTTCACAGATACGCAGTATTTT.

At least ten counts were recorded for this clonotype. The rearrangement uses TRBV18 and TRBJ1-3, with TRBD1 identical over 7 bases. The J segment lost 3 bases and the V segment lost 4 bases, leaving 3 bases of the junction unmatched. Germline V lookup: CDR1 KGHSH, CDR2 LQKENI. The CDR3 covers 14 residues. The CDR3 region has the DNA TGTGCCAGCTCACGACAGGGTGTTGGAAACACCATATATTTT. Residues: CASSRQGVGNTIYF.

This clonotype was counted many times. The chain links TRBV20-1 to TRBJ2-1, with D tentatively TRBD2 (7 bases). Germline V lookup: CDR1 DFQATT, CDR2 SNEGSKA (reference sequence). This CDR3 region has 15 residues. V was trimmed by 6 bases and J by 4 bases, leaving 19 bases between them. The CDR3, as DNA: TGCAGTGCCCCTTCGGTGGGGGGGGCTTACAATGAGCAGTTCTTC. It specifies CSAPSVGGAYNEQFF.

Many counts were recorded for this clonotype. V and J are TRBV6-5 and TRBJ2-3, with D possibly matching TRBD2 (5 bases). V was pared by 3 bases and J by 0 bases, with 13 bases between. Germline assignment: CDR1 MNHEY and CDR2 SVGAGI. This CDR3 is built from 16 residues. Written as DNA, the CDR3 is TGTGCCAGCAGTTATTCCGCCAGGACTAGCACAGATACGCAGTATTTT. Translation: CASSYSARTSTDTQYF.

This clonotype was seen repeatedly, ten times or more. The CDR3 here is CASSSDRRRTDTQYF. The CDR3 nucleotides read TGTGCCAGCAGTTCCGACAGGAGACGCACAGATACGCAGTATTTT. This rearrangement joins TRBV12-3 or TRBV12-4 to TRBJ2-3; D possibly corresponds to TRBD1 (6 bases). The CDR3 spans 15 residues. Trimming stripped 4 bases from V and 1 base from J, with 12 bases between.

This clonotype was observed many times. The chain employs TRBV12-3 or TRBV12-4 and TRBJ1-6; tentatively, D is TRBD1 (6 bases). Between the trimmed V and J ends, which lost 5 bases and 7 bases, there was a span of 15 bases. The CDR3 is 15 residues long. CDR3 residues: CASSGGPGRNSPLHF. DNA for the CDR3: TGTGCCAGCAGTGGGGGCCCGGGGAGGAATTCACCCCTCCACTTT.

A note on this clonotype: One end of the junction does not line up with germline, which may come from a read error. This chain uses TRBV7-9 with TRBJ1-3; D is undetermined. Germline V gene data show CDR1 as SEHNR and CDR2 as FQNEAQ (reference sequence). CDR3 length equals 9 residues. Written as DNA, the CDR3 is TGTGCCAGCAGCGCCCTCCGAGGGTTT. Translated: CASSALRGF.

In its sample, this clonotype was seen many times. As DNA, the CDR3 is TGTGCCAGCAGTGTTTCCCCCGGGACCAAAAACATTCAGTACTTC. Protein: CASSVSPGTKNIQYF. The chain has TRBV6-1 and TRBJ2-4; TRBD2 might be the D (5 bases). The V gene's germline CDR1 is MNHNS and CDR2 SASEGT. Trimming stripped 4 bases from V and 2 bases from J, with 12 bases between. This CDR3 has 15 amino acids.